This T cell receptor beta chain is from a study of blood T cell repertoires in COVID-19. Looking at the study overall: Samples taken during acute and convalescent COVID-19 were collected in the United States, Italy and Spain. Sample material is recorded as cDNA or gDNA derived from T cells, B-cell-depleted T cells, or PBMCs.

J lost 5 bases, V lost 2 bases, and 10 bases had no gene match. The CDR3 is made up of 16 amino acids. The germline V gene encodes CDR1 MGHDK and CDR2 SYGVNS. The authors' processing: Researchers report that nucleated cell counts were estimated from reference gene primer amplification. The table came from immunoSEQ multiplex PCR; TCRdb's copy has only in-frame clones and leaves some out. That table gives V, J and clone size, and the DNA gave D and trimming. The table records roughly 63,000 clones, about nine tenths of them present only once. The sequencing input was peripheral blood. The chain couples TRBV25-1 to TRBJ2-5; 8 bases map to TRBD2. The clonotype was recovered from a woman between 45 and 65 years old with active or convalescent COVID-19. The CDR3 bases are TGTGCCAGCAGTGAAGGTGGCCTAGCGGGTGGGGAGACCCAGTACTTC. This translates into CASSEGGLAGGETQYF.